Detailed here is one TCR beta chain. Its specific antigen is unknown. One base away there is no much larger clone; base qualities are not given. The CDR3 spans 15 residues, from the cysteine through the phenylalanine. The DNA shown is the 45-base CDR3, in frame from base 1. The germline V gene encodes CDR1 SGHTA and CDR2 FQGNSA. Trimming costs V 5 bases and J 2 bases, and their ends lie 12 bases apart. These data are taken from a study of PD-1 blockade in classical Hodgkin lymphoma (TCRdb year 2020). Regarding the study in general: Nivolumab dosing was 3 mg/kg intravenously every 2 weeks, continuing until either disease progression or unacceptable toxicity. A peripheral blood immune signature of response to PD-1 blockade in classical Hodgkin lymphoma was defined using TCR beta sequencing and CyTOF.

The time point label for this specimen denotes: cycle 2 day 1 (C2D1) of nivolumab. Every trial patient had relapsed after autologous stem cell transplantation, and cohorts A, B and C differed in prior brentuximab vedotin exposure. The trial cohort was composed of over 50 patients with relapsed/refractory classical Hodgkin lymphoma, for whom complete response, partial response or progressive disease was recorded as best overall response. In the multi-cohort phase II CheckMate 205 trial, trial patients received single-agent nivolumab. Best overall response was determined by an independent review committee according to the 2007 International Working Group response criteria. Trial PBMCs were obtained immediately prior to nivolumab initiation (C1D1) and on therapy at cycle 2 day 1 and cycle 4 day 1. Peripheral blood was collected in 8 mL Vacutainer Cell Preparation Tubes, from which PBMCs were isolated by centrifugation and then cryopreserved.

Genomic DNA was extracted with the Qiagen DNeasy kit from unsorted PBMCs and from negatively selected CD4+ and CD8+ fractions. TCR beta CDR3 regions were amplified by immunoSEQ multiplex PCR using primers annealing to V and J segments. A synthetic immune receptor repertoire was used to minimize amplification bias, and remaining bias was computationally removed after sequencing. The authors processed their data as follows. Repertoire diversity was quantified as the Shannon entropy index using custom Python scripts. Unsorted, CD4+ and CD8+ repertoires were analyzed separately, except in combined analyses where CD4+ and CD8+ sequences were merged in silico. A clone was considered expanded if an increase in frequency of at least 2-fold after treatment relative to C1D1 was found, and a pseudocount of 0.5 was applied to clones undetected at baseline. Singleton clones were defined as clones with 0 or 1 copy at C1D1, and non-singleton clones were defined as clones with 2 or more copies. Clones expanded in unsorted samples were labelled as CD4+, CD8+ or unknown by matching protein sequences in sorted samples from the same patient. Wilcoxon tests on paired samples were used to test changes in diversity from C1D1 to C4D1. This is the immuneACCESS table as TCRdb keeps it, with only in-frame sequences that have V and J called. A part of the clones is gone; compared with another copy, unresolved V genes explain less than half, and the rest is unexplained. V, J and clone size reflect that table, while D and trimming were determined from the DNA. Recorded for this sample are around 4,700 clones; 60% to 70% of them occurred a single time. Of the sample, more than 60% falls within the top ten clones.

Here is what the overall study found, with its caveats: By C4D1, a significant rise was seen in CD4+ TCR diversity but not in CD8+ TCR diversity (p=0.0027 vs p=0.16), and the rise was most apparent among complete responders (p=0.02). The study was restricted to a single clinical trial cohort, and the causes of repertoire differences, possibly disease activity or prior therapy, were left undefined. Newly diagnosed patients were reported to have lower baseline TCR diversity than healthy donors, and relapsed/refractory patients were reported to have lower baseline TCR diversity still. Lower diversity was seen in patients whose nivolumab began less than 1 year after ASCT, and these patients were left out of later analyses so that immune reconstitution would not confound the results. Trial patients achieving complete response had baseline diversity similar to newly diagnosed patients, whereas partial responders and progressors had significantly lower diversity.

This sequence uses TRBV7-2 and TRBJ2-2; the D gene is not confidently resolved. The receptor's source is a human donor with classical Hodgkin lymphoma. The specimen comprised peripheral blood mononuclear cells (PBMCs), sampled before the second cycle of nivolumab. For the CDR3, the sequence is CASSALKSNTGELFF. The DNA reads TGTGCCAGCAGCGCCCTCAAAAGTAACACCGGGGAGCTGTTTTTT.